These 32 T cell receptor beta chains came from one sample sequenced in a study of control samples from healthy donors and cancer patients. Only in-frame clones appear in the TCRdb table, and some are missing; sequencing was by immunoSEQ multiplex PCR. The sample carries tens of thousands of clones, about 95% recorded once. Sequencing was performed on blood. The receptors shown here come from a man aged 25 to 40 in good health.

The chain joins TRBV11-3 to TRBJ1-1; D remains unclear. This CDR3 is built from 13 residues. Germline CDR1 and CDR2: SGHNT and YENEEA. V was trimmed by 1 base and J by 3 bases, leaving 6 bases between them. The CDR3 loop is CASSLAQYTEAFF. CDR3 nucleotides: TGTGCCAGCAGCTTAGCACAGTACACTGAAGCTTTCTTT.

The chain uses TRBV7-2 and TRBJ2-7; no reliable D call. Germline V gene data show CDR1 as SGHTA and CDR2 as FQGNSA. V was clipped by 7 bases and J by 0 bases, with 19 bases between them. The CDR3 extends over 16 amino acids. The CDR3 spells CASIKPPKDSSYEQYF. The DNA for the CDR3 is TGTGCCAGCATCAAACCCCCCAAGGATAGCTCCTACGAGCAGTACTTC.

V and J are TRBV7-6 and TRBJ1-5; D ambiguous. The germline V gene encodes CDR1 SGHVS and CDR2 FNYEAQ. This CDR3 has 15 residues. The V gene lost 5 bases and the J gene lost 2 bases, with 13 bases spanning the gap. This CDR3 is CASSPLSGGNQPQHF. CDR3 sequence (DNA): TGTGCCAGCAGCCCCCTATCCGGGGGCAATCAGCCCCAGCATTTT.

This clone was seen only once. The chain recombines TRBV5-5 with TRBJ2-7; D ambiguous. The V gene's germline CDR1 is SGHKS and CDR2 YYEKEE (reference sequence). The CDR3 is made up of 14 amino acids. V lost 2 bases to trimming and J lost 2 bases, with 11 bases between them. CDR3 bases: TGTGCCAGCAGCTTCCACCGGGCAACCTACGAGCAGTACTTC. Protein product: CASSFHRATYEQYF.

The chain joins TRBV24-1 to TRBJ2-1; the D gene could be TRBD1 or TRBD2 (6 bases each). CDR3 length equals 16 residues. Germline CDR1 is KGHDR and CDR2 is SFDVKD. V lost 4 bases and J lost 6, with 18 bases in between. CDR3 bases: TGTGCCACCAGTGACGGGACACGGACTATCCTCAATGAGCAGTTCTTC. Translated, it gives CATSDGTRTILNEQFF.

The chain joins TRBV27 to TRBJ2-1, with 9 nucleotides matching TRBD1. This CDR3 has 16 residues. CDR1 and CDR2 (germline): MNHEY, SMNVEV (reference sequence). V trimming: 2 bases; J trimming: 3 bases; junction bases outside the gene matches: 5. CDR3 in amino acids: CASSLRDRVIYNEQFF. CDR3 DNA sequence: TGTGCCAGCAGTTTAAGGGACAGGGTTATCTACAATGAGCAGTTCTTC.

The rearrangement uses TRBV29-1 and TRBJ2-1; 7 bases line up with TRBD1. This CDR3 is built from 17 residues. Losses at the gene ends were 8 bases for V and 11 bases for J; bases not matched to a gene: 27. Germline CDR1 SQVTM, CDR2 ANQGSEA. For the CDR3, the DNA is TGCAGCTCCACCCACCCGTCTGGGGCGTCTAAAGGGGGCAAGCAGTTCTTC. Protein sequence: CSSTHPSGASKGGKQFF.

The rearrangement links TRBV28 to TRBJ2-3; D is uncertain. CDR3 length: 12 amino acids. CDR1 is MDHEN and CDR2 is SYDVKM in the germline V gene. Trimming removed 11 bases from V and 4 bases from J, with 13 bases in between. The CDR3 reads CAGGEWPDTQYF. CDR3 DNA: TGTGCCGGCGGTGAGTGGCCAGATACGCAGTATTTT.

The chain links TRBV20-1 to TRBJ1-6; D call uncertain. This CDR3 has 14 amino acids. Germline-derived CDR1 and CDR2 are DFQATT and SNEGSKA (reference sequence). V was cut by 3 bases and J by 0 bases, with 6 bases left in between. The CDR3 sequence is CSASSSSYNSPLHF. The CDR3 bases are TGCAGTGCTAGTTCCAGCTCCTATAATTCACCCCTCCACTTT.

This sequence joins TRBV18 and TRBJ2-7; D unresolved. From germline, CDR1 is KGHSH and CDR2 LQKENI. The ends were cut back, 2 bases at V and 2 bases at J, with 7 bases in the middle. The CDR3 contains 13 residues. The CDR3 coding sequence is TGTGCCAGCTCACCATTTGCCGCCTACGAGCAGTACTTC. Translation: CASSPFAAYEQYF.

The rearrangement joins TRBV5-5 to TRBJ2-3; D may be TRBD2 (5 bases). Trimming pared 5 bases from V and 0 bases from J, leaving 13 bases between. Germline CDR1 is SGHKS and CDR2 is YYEKEE (reference sequence). CDR3 length equals 15 residues. CDR3 in DNA: TGTGCCAGCAGTGCCCCTTGGACTAGCACAGATACGCAGTATTTT. It codes for CASSAPWTSTDTQYF.

J is TRBJ2-1 and V is TRBV28, with D tentatively TRBD1 or TRBD2 (5 bases each). The CDR3 covers 16 residues. Germline V gives CDR1 MDHEN, CDR2 SYDVKM. V lost 5 bases to trimming and J lost 5 bases, with 19 bases between them. CDR3 bases: TGTGCCAGCAGTCCCCCCGGGACGGGTATTAACAATGAGCAGTTCTTC. Its protein is CASSPPGTGINNEQFF.

This sequence joins TRBV5-1 and TRBJ2-7; D is perhaps TRBD2 (6 bases). The V gene lost 3 bases and the J gene lost 0 bases, with 16 bases spanning the gap. The CDR3 spans 16 residues. Germline V gene lookup returns CDR1 SGHRS and CDR2 YFSETQ. DNA of the CDR3: TGCGCCAGCAGCTCCGGGTCGACGGGGGTCTCCTACGAGCAGTACTTC. It is translated as CASSSGSTGVSYEQYF.

The J gene is TRBJ2-3, the V gene TRBV7-8; D gene unclear. The germline V gene has CDR1 SGHVS and CDR2 FQNEAQ. V was pared by 5 bases and J by 1 base, with 16 bases between. The CDR3 sequence is 16 residues long. DNA of the CDR3: TGTGCCAGCAGCCCAGGATGGTTGCGCGGCACAGATACGCAGTATTTT. Protein: CASSPGWLRGTDTQYF. Using reference TRBV7-8 and TRBJ2-3 for the parts outside the CDR3, the full variable domain is GAGVSQSPRYKVAKRGQDVALRCDPISGHVSLFWYQQALGQGPEFLTYFQNEAQLDKSGLPSDRFFAERPEGSVSTLKIQRTQQEDSAVYLCASSPGWLRGTDTQYFGPGTRLTVL.

The V gene is TRBV27, the J gene TRBJ2-3; possible D gene TRBD2, 6 bases. This CDR3 comprises 15 residues. Looked up from germline, CDR1 is MNHEY and CDR2 is SMNVEV (reference sequence). V lost 5 bases to trimming and J lost 6 bases, with 18 bases between them. CDR3 in DNA: TGTGCCAGCAGTCATAGGGACGGGAGAACGGATACGCAGTATTTT. Protein sequence: CASSHRDGRTDTQYF.

This clone was found once. J is TRBJ1-1 and V is TRBV28; D may be TRBD1 (6 bases). This CDR3 spans 11 amino acids. V was shortened by 6 bases and J by 9 bases, with 11 bases between the two germline ends. Germline values: CDR1 MDHEN, CDR2 SYDVKM. The CDR3 nucleotides read TGTGCCAGCAGCCCCGGGACACAAGCTTTCTTT. Translated, it gives CASSPGTQAFF. Based on the CDR3 plus reference TRBV28 and TRBJ1-1, the full variable domain is DVKVTQSSRYLVKRTGEKVFLECVQDMDHENMFWYRQDPGLGLRLIYFSYDVKMKEKGDIPEGYSVSREKKERFSLILESASTNQTSMYLCASSPGTQAFFGQGTRLTVV.

This chain joins TRBV12-2 and TRBJ2-5; TRBD1 is the table's D call, not checked against the DNA. TRBV12-2 is a pseudogene segment. This CDR3 is 11 amino acids long. The CDR3 spells CASRFDRPQYF. The CDR3 DNA follows: TGTGCAAGTCGCTTTGACAGGCCCCAGTACTTC.

This chain uses TRBV9 with TRBJ2-2; 8 bases are shared with TRBD2. CDR1 and CDR2 (germline): SGDLS, YYNGEE. The CDR3 sequence is 14 residues long. V trimming: 4 bases; J trimming: 7 bases; junction bases outside the gene matches: 6. CDR3 amino acids: CASSTTSGIGELFF. CDR3 sequence (DNA): TGTGCCAGCAGCACAACTAGCGGTATCGGGGAGCTGTTTTTT.

V usage is TRBV19 and J usage is TRBJ2-7, with TRBD1 matching over 7 bases. Trimming removed 6 bases from V and 5 bases from J; junction bases left unmatched: 13. Germline V CDR1 and CDR2: LNHDA, SQIVND (reference sequence). The CDR3 contains 15 residues. The CDR3, as DNA: TGTGCCAGTAGCTCACCTCGACAGGGTCGGGACGAGCAGTACTTC. Translation: CASSSPRQGRDEQYF.

J is TRBJ1-6 and V is TRBV7-2, with 8 bases matching TRBD1. Germline V gene sequence: CDR1 SGHTA, CDR2 FQGNSA. The CDR3 covers 14 residues. V was pared by 3 bases and J by 10 bases, with 5 bases of the junction left unmatched. In nucleotides, the CDR3 is TGTGCCAGCAGCTTCGACAGGGGTGGATCACCCCTCCACTTT. Protein: CASSFDRGGSPLHF.

The J gene is TRBJ1-2, the V gene TRBV4-2, with D unresolved. V dropped 1 base and J dropped 4 bases, with 13 bases sitting between them. CDR3 length: 15 amino acids. Germline CDR1 reads LGHNA; CDR2 reads YNFKEQ. CDR3 sequence: CASSQAASGLYGYTF. The CDR3, as DNA: TGTGCCAGCAGCCAAGCGGCCAGCGGCCTCTATGGCTACACCTTC.

The chain has TRBV11-2 and TRBJ2-5, with 7 bases lining up with TRBD2. Germline CDR1 SGHAT, CDR2 FQNNGV. The CDR3 has 14 amino acids. Losses at the gene ends were 5 bases for V and 7 bases for J; bases not matched to a gene: 10. The CDR3 nucleotides are TGTGCCAGCAGCCCGGGGGGAGGGCGTGGGACCCAGTACTTC. Its protein product is CASSPGGGRGTQYF. The full variable domain, its missing parts supplied by reference TRBV11-2 and TRBJ2-5, is EAGVAQSPRYKIIEKRQSVAFWCNPISGHATLYWYQQILGQGPKLLIQFQNNGVVDDSQLPKDRFSAERLKGVDSTLKIQPAKLEDSAVYLCASSPGGGRGTQYFGPGTRLLVL.

The chain joins TRBV9 to TRBJ1-1; D may be TRBD1 (6 bases). The CDR3 totals 14 residues. Germline V CDR1 and CDR2: SGDLS, YYNGEE. Trimming stripped 3 bases from V and 6 bases from J, with 15 bases between. CDR3 in amino acids: CASSGGGYNAEAFF. DNA for the CDR3: TGTGCCAGCAGCGGAGGGGGTTATAACGCTGAAGCTTTCTTT.

As to this clone: At one boundary the junction diverges from the germline segment, which might be a read error. The gene calls are TRBV7-7 and TRBJ2-3; 14 positions agree with TRBD2. The CDR3 length is 15 residues. Germline V lookup: CDR1 SSHAT, CDR2 FNYEAQ (reference sequence). Written as DNA, the CDR3 is TGTGCTAGCAGTCGGACTAGCGGGAGGTCTGATACGCAGTATTTT. Amino acid sequence: CASSRTSGRSDTQYF.

The J gene is TRBJ2-2, the V gene TRBV27, with D perhaps matching TRBD1 (5 bases). CDR1 MNHEY and CDR2 SMNVEV come from the germline V gene (reference sequence). V lost 5 bases, J lost 5 bases, and 12 bases lay in between. CDR3 length equals 14 residues. The CDR3 here is CASSATQGTGELFF. DNA of the CDR3: TGTGCCAGCAGTGCAACCCAGGGAACCGGGGAGCTGTTTTTT.

This chain connects TRBV21-1 to TRBJ2-2; no DNA check was done on the table's D call, TRBD2. TRBV21-1 is flagged as a pseudogene. This CDR3 region has 19 residues. This CDR3 reads CASSNAEGGRHANTGELFF. Written as DNA, the CDR3 is TGTGCCAGCAGCAACGCGGAGGGGGGGAGGCACGCGAACACCGGGGAGCTGTTTTTT.

The V gene is TRBV10-3, the J gene TRBJ1-4, with 11 bases lining up with TRBD1. This CDR3 has 16 amino acids. V shed 4 bases and J 4 bases; nucleotides not matched to a gene: 5. CDR1 and CDR2 from the germline V gene are ENHRY and SYGVKD. The CDR3 nucleotides read TGTGCCATCAGTGCCCGGGACAGGGGGTTTAATGAAAAACTGTTTTTT. Residues: CAISARDRGFNEKLFF.

J is TRBJ1-1 and V is TRBV15; 7 bases fit TRBD1. Germline CDR1 reads LNHNV; CDR2 reads YYDKDF (reference sequence). CDR3 size: 16 residues. Trimming took 0 bases from V and 3 from J; bases not matched to a gene: 7. The DNA for the CDR3 is TGTGCCACCAGCAGAGATCTGGCAGGGGGGGACACTGAAGCTTTCTTT. This codes for CATSRDLAGGDTEAFF. Supplemented by reference TRBV15 and TRBJ1-1, the full variable domain reads DAMVIQNPRYQVTQFGKPVTLSCSQTLNHNVMYWYQQKSSQAPKLLFHYYDKDFNNEADTPDNFQSRRPNTSFCFLDIRSPGLGDTAMYLCATSRDLAGGDTEAFFGQGTRLTVV.

The chain couples TRBV15 to TRBJ2-1; D uncertain. This CDR3 has 12 amino acids. CDR1 LNHNV and CDR2 YYDKDF come from the germline V gene (reference sequence). The V end was cut by 3 bases, the J end by 10 bases, with 10 bases between. The DNA of the CDR3 is TGTGCCACCAGCAGGGATACTTGGGAGCAGTTCTTC. It translates to CATSRDTWEQFF. Filled out from reference TRBV15 and TRBJ2-1, the complete variable domain reads DAMVIQNPRYQVTQFGKPVTLSCSQTLNHNVMYWYQQKSSQAPKLLFHYYDKDFNNEADTPDNFQSRRPNTSFCFLDIRSPGLGDTAMYLCATSRDTWEQFFGPGTRLTVL.

J is TRBJ2-5 and V is TRBV11-2, with D possibly being TRBD1 (5 bases). V shed 5 bases and J shed 5 bases, with 15 bases lying between them. This CDR3 is 14 amino acids long. Germline lookup yields CDR1 SGHAT and CDR2 FQNNGV. The CDR3 DNA is TGTGCCAGCAGCCAACAGGATCCGAGTGAGACCCAGTACTTC. This translates into CASSQQDPSETQYF.

This clone occurred a few times. CDR3 sequence (DNA): TGTGCCAGCAGCTCCGGACACCTTAGCAATCAGCCCCAGCATTTT. Amino acids: CASSSGHLSNQPQHF. The chain has TRBV13 and TRBJ1-5; a weak D match, TRBD1 (5 bases). Trimming took off 4 bases at V and 0 bases at J, with 10 bases between the two ends. Germline V gives CDR1 PRHDT, CDR2 FYEKMQ (reference sequence). This CDR3 is built from 15 residues.

Only one count was recorded for this clone. The V gene is TRBV24-1, the J gene TRBJ2-1; a possible D gene is TRBD2 (5 bases). V lost 2 bases and J lost 5, with 12 bases in between. CDR1 and CDR2 from the germline V gene are KGHDR and SFDVKD. This CDR3 spans 15 amino acids. The CDR3 DNA follows: TGTGCCACCAGTGATTCGCGACTCGGGGACAATGAGCAGTTCTTC. Residues: CATSDSRLGDNEQFF.